This is a list of T cell receptor beta chains from one sample in a study of T cells in Graves' hyperthyroidism and ophthalmopathy. TCRdb recomputed calls from the multiplex PCR reads with MiXCR, one row per CDR3 protein. The table has around 350,000 distinct CDR3 sequences, approximately 19% seen once. Sequenced sample: blood. These TCRs come from a woman aged 18-29 years with Graves' hyperthyroidism. The CDR3 runs from the conserved cysteine through the conserved F or W. Each record gives: J gene, clone size, CDR3 length, D gene, V gene, CDR3 DNA, CDR3 protein. The D gene is left open where the match is weak. Size is stated for part of the rows, as once, few or many counts, or as a class when the clone is expanded.

TRBJ2-1	.	18	.	TRBV28	TGTGCCAGCAGTCCGCATTTGGGGGGGGGCAGCTCCTACAATGAGCAGTTCTTC	CASSPHLGGGSSYNEQFF
TRBJ1-5	many	15	.	TRBV2	TGTGCCAGCAGTATTGAGGGGGGGGTAGGTCAGCCCCAGCATTTT	CASSIEGGVGQPQHF
TRBJ1-5	many	16	.	TRBV10-3	TGTGCCATCAGTGGCCAGGGAGGTACCCTCAATCAGCCCCAGCATTTT	CAISGQGGTLNQPQHF
TRBJ2-4	many	15	.	TRBV24-1	TGTGCCGTCCCCTGGGGAGACCTAGCCAAAAACATTCAGTACTTC	CAVPWGDLAKNIQYF
TRBJ2-5	many	16	TRBD1	TRBV2	TGTGCCAGCAGTTTTGACAGGGAAGGTGTCCAAGAGACCCAGTACTTC	CASSFDREGVQETQYF
TRBJ2-2	many	16	.	TRBV20-1	TGCAGTGCTAGAGACGGGGTCCGAGGGGACACCGGGGAGCTGTTTTTT	CSARDGVRGDTGELFF
TRBJ1-1	many	14	.	TRBV5-1	TGCGCCAGCAGCTTGGGGGGGCGGATCACTGAAGCTTTCTTT	CASSLGGRITEAFF
TRBJ2-7	.	14	.	TRBV20-1	TGCAGTGCTAGAGATCTTGGCGGAGCCTACGAGCAGTACTTC	CSARDLGGAYEQYF
TRBJ1-1	.	14	TRBD1	TRBV12-3/TRBV12-4	TGTGCCAGCAGTCTTGACAGGGGGTACTCTGAAGCTTTCTTT	CASSLDRGYSEAFF
TRBJ2-5	many	19	.	TRBV28	TGTGCCAGCAGCCCCGACCCCCCCTGGTTCGTCCTGATCCCAGAGACCCAGTACTTC	CASSPDPPWFVLIPETQYF
TRBJ1-5	.	15	TRBD1	TRBV4-2	TGTGCCAGCAGCCGAGGGACAGGGAGCGATCAGCCCCAGCATTTT	CASSRGTGSDQPQHF
TRBJ1-3	many	15	.	TRBV2	TGTGCCAGCAGCTACTTACAGGGTACTGGAAACACCATATATTTT	CASSYLQGTGNTIYF
TRBJ1-2	many	13	.	TRBV2	TGTGCCAGCAGGAGGGGGTTGGACTATGGCTACACCTTC	CASRRGLDYGYTF
TRBJ2-2	many	14	.	TRBV6-2/TRBV6-3	TGTGCCAGCAGACCACCCCAGAAGACCGGGGAGCTGTTTTTT	CASRPPQKTGELFF
TRBJ1-1	many	15	TRBD1	TRBV30	TGTGCCTGGAGTGTGGGGACAGGGGGCTGGACTGAAGCTTTCTTT	CAWSVGTGGWTEAFF
TRBJ1-2	many	15	.	TRBV10-3	TGTGCCATCAGTGAGTCGTACGGCAGTAACTATGGCTACACCTTC	CAISESYGSNYGYTF
TRBJ2-5	many	15	TRBD1	TRBV27	TGTGCCAGCAGCTCCTCCGGGACAGATAAAGAGACCCAGTACTTC	CASSSSGTDKETQYF
TRBJ1-1	many	14	TRBD1	TRBV2	TGTGCCAGCAGCGGACAGGGGAGAAACACTGAAGCTTTCTTT	CASSGQGRNTEAFF
TRBJ1-1	many	11	.	TRBV20-1	TGCAGTGCTAGAGGGGGGCCTACGGATTTCTTT	CSARGGPTDFF
TRBJ2-5	many	15	TRBD1	TRBV7-7	TGTGCTAGCAGCTTAGGTCCGGGACAGGGTGAGACCCAGTACTTC	CASSLGPGQGETQYF
TRBJ2-5	.	13	.	TRBV6-1	TGTGCCAGCAGAGGCGGGGGCTCGGAGACCCAGTACTTC	CASRGGGSETQYF
TRBJ1-2	many	13	.	TRBV6-1	TGTGCCAGCAGCCCCTCGGGGGCGAGGGGCTACACCTTC	CASSPSGARGYTF
TRBJ2-2	many	18	TRBD2	TRBV6-2/TRBV6-3	TGTGCCAGCAGTTACTGGCTAGCGGGGGGTACGAACACCGGGGAGCTGTTTTTT	CASSYWLAGGTNTGELFF
TRBJ1-2	.	13	.	TRBV6-5	TGTGCCAGCAGTTACAATGGATACTATGGCTACACCTTC	CASSYNGYYGYTF
TRBJ1-6	.	15	TRBD1	TRBV12-3/TRBV12-4	TGTGCCAGTACCCCTTCCGGGACAGGGAATTCACCCCTCCACTTT	CASTPSGTGNSPLHF
TRBJ1-1	many	14	.	TRBV5-1	TGCGCCAGCACCCCCGACAGCGTGAACACTGAAGCTTTCTTT	CASTPDSVNTEAFF
TRBJ2-7	few	15	TRBD1	TRBV18	TGTGCCAGCTCACCTGGGACAGGGCCGTGGTTGGAGCAGTACTTC	CASSPGTGPWLEQYF
TRBJ2-7	.	15	TRBD2	TRBV7-2	TGTGCCAGCAGCCCAAGGACCCCTAGCGGGAGCGGGCAGTACTTC	CASSPRTPSGSGQYF
TRBJ1-2	many	14	.	TRBV7-9	TGTGCCAGCAGCTTAACGGGAGTTTCCTATGGCTACACCTTC	CASSLTGVSYGYTF